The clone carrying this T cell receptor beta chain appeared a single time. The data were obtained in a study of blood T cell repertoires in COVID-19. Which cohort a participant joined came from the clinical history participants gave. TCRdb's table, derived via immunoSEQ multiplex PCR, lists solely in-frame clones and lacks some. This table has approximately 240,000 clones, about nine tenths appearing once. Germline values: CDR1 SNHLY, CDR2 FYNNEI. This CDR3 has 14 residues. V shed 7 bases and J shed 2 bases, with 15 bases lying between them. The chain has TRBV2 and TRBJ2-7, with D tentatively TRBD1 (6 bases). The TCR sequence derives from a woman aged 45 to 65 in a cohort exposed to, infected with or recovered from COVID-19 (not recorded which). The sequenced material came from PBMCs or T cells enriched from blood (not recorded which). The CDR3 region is CASTMSGVAYEQYF. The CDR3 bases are TGTGCCAGCACAATGTCAGGGGTGGCCTACGAGCAGTACTTC.